This T cell receptor (beta chain) is from a study of T cells in Graves' hyperthyroidism and ophthalmopathy. Study findings and constraints: Most expanded thyroid clonotypes above 0.001 recurred in blood.

With 4 bases removed from V and 1 base from J, the gap between germline ends came to 17 bases. The CDR3 consists of 16 residues. Germline V gene lookup returns CDR1 SGHNT and CDR2 YENEEA. RNA transcripts gave rise to amplified TCR beta CDR3 regions. The HTBI primer set drove a first-round RT-PCR of the TCR CDR3. MiXCR, run by TCRdb on the multiplex PCR reads, gives a single entry per CDR3 protein. The sample includes 600,000 or so distinct CDR3 sequences, 12% to 15% seen only once; the top ten take roughly 7.1%. About this clonotype itself: No antigen is known for it.

This receptor was taken from a woman aged 18-29 years with Graves' ophthalmopathy. The rearrangement uses TRBV11-3 and TRBJ2-7, with D tentatively TRBD2 (5 bases). Sequences were obtained from blood. The CDR3 region has the DNA TGTGCCAGCAGCTACGGCGGATCGAGGGATTCCTACGAGCAGTACTTC. Translated, it gives CASSYGGSRDSYEQYF. Full variable domain (missing parts from reference TRBV11-3 and TRBJ2-7): EAGVVQSPRYKIIEKKQPVAFWCNPISGHNTLYWYLQNLGQGPELLIRYENEEAVDDSQLPKDRFSAERLKGVDSTLKIQPAELGDSAVYLCASSYGGSRDSYEQYFGPGTRLTVT.